The sequence of this T cell receptor beta chain was determined in a study of cytomegalovirus exposure and HLA in healthy donors. Study at large: Around 80 million unique TCR sequences came from HLA-typed donors in an early release.

This clone has more than one count but fewer than ten. Vbeta (60) and Jbeta (13) primers were used in the PCR. The protocol was immunoSEQ multiplex PCR, while the TCRdb copy is restricted to in-frame clones and leaves out a portion. The sample holds roughly 240,000 clones; approximately 84% are singletons and the top ten take 0.2% to 0.25%. The ends were cut back, 6 bases at V and 8 bases at J, with 17 bases in the middle. The germline CDR1 and CDR2 sequences are MNHNS and SASEGT. The CDR3 length is 15 residues. The genes are TRBV6-1 and TRBJ1-6; D might be TRBD1 (6 bases). Sample: PBMCs. This TCR derives from a girl aged 2-10 years in good health and CMV-seronegative. CDR3 in DNA: TGTGCCAGCAGGGGGTCCCCAGGGGTAGATTCACCCCTCCACTTT. Protein: CASRGSPGVDSPLHF.